The TCR beta chain under discussion was sequenced for a study of blood T cell repertoires in COVID-19. Looking at the study overall: T cells, B-cell-depleted T cells, or PBMCs provided the cDNA or gDNA that served as material.

Germline V gene data show CDR1 as MDHEN and CDR2 as SYDVKM. The CDR3 has 14 residues. The V end was cut by 5 bases, the J end by 2 bases, with 12 bases between. Measured with immunoSEQ multiplex PCR; TCRdb has only the in-frame clones, and not every one. The sample has 250,000 to 300,000 clones, 70% to 90% seen once. This sequence originates from a woman between 65 and 79 years old with COVID-19, enrolled during active disease. The sequencing input was peripheral blood. The rearrangement joins TRBV28 to TRBJ2-5; D unresolved. The CDR3 DNA follows: TGTGCCAGCAGTCCCCAGATAGCTCAAGAGACCCAGTACTTC. Its translation: CASSPQIAQETQYF.